This T cell receptor beta chain was documented in a study of blood T cell repertoires in COVID-19. Study in general: The origin of the acute and convalescent COVID-19 samples was the United States, Italy and Spain. Sample material is recorded as cDNA or gDNA derived from T cells, B-cell-depleted T cells, or PBMCs.

As originally analysed: Nucleated cell number was recorded as an estimate derived from reference gene primer amplification. The method was immunoSEQ multiplex PCR; TCRdb's version includes in-frame clones alone and lacks a portion of them. For V, J and clone size, that table is used; D and trimming come from the DNA. The table shows about 100,000 clones, with 80% occurring only once. The CDR3 loop spans 15 amino acids. In germline, CDR1 is LNHDA, CDR2 SQIVND (reference sequence). Trimming took 4 bases from V and 8 from J; bases not matched to a gene: 9. The sequence came from a woman in her seventies with acute or convalescent COVID-19. The chain carries TRBV19 and TRBJ1-4; the match to TRBD1 covers 8 bases. Sample: peripheral blood. The CDR3 protein is CASSNHQGAGEKLFF. CDR3 coding DNA: TGTGCCAGTAGTAATCATCAGGGGGCGGGAGAAAAACTGTTTTTT.